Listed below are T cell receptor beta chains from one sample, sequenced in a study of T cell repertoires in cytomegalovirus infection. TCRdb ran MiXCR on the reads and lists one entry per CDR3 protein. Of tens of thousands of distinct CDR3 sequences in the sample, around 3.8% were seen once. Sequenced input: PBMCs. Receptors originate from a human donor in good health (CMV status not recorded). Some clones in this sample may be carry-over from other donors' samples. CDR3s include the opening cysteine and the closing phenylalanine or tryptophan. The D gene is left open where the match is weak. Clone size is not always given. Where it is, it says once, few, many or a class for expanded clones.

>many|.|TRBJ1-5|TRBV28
TGTGCCAGCAGTTTTATGAGTGGGTCTAGCAATCAGCCCCAGCATTTT
CASSFMSGSSNQPQHF
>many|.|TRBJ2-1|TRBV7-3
TGTGCCAGCAGCTTAGGACGGGCCCGCAGCTCGAATGAGCAGTTCTTC
CASSLGRARSSNEQFF
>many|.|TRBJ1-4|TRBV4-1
TGCGCCAGCAGAGGCGACGAGGAAAAACTGTTTTTT
CASRGDEEKLFF
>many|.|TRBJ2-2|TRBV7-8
TGTGCCAGCACGGGGTTCGGCGGGGAGCTGTTTTTT
CASTGFGGELFF
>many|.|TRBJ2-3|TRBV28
TGTGCCAGCAGACAAACGGTCCCTGGTACGCAGTATTTT
CASRQTVPGTQYF
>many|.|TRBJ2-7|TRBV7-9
TGTGCCAGCAGCTTAGGGACCACCTACGAGCAGTACTTC
CASSLGTTYEQYF
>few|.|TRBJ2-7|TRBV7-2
TGTGCCAGCAGCTTATACCCAGGCAGCTCCTACGAGCAGTACTTC
CASSLYPGSSYEQYF
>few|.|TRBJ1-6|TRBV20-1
TGCAGTGCTAATTTGAAGGTCCTCTATAATTCACCCCTCCACTTT
CSANLKVLYNSPLHF
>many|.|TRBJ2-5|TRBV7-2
TGTGCCAGCAGCTTAGCGCCCTCCACGGGGGGCTGGTGGGCCCAGTACTTC
CASSLAPSTGGWWAQYF
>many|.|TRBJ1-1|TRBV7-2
TGTGCCAGCAGCTTACACCAACCTAACACTGAAGCTTTCTTT
CASSLHQPNTEAFF
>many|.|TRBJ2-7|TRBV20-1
TGCAGTGCTAGAGATACGACCTCCTACGAGCAGTACTTC
CSARDTTSYEQYF
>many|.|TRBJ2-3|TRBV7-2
TGTGCCAGCAGCTTACCTGCTCGAAGGTCCCTCGATACGCAGTATTTT
CASSLPARRSLDTQYF
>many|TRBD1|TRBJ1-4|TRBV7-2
TGTGCCAGCAGCTTAGCGACAGGGGGCGTTAAACCTGAAAAACTGTTTTTT
CASSLATGGVKPEKLFF
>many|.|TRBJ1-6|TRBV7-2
TGTGCCAGCAGCTTAGACTCCTCTGGGAATTCACCCCTCCACTTT
CASSLDSSGNSPLHF
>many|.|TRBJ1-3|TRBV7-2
TGTGCCAGCAGCTGGGGTTCTGGAAACACCATATATTTT
CASSWGSGNTIYF
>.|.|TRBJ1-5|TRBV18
TGTGCCAGCTCCCCCGGGGCACCGAATCAGCCCCAGCATTTT
CASSPGAPNQPQHF
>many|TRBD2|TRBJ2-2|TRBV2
TGTGCCAGCAGTGCGACTAGCGGTAACACCGGGGAGCTGTTTTTT
CASSATSGNTGELFF
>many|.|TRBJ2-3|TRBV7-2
TGTGCCAGCAGCTTGCTAGCGTCAAGCACAGATACGCAGTATTTT
CASSLLASSTDTQYF
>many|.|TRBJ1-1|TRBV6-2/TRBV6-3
TGTGCCAGCCGTAGGAACACTGAAGCTTTCTTT
CASRRNTEAFF
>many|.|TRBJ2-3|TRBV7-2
TGTGCCAGCAGCTTAGTAGGCGGGGGCTCCCTCACAGATACGCAGTATTTT
CASSLVGGGSLTDTQYF
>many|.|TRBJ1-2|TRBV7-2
TGTGCCAGCAGCTTAGATGGGGGTGGTGGCTACACCTTC
CASSLDGGGGYTF
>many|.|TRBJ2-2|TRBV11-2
TGTGCCAGCAGCTTCCGTGAGAGGGAGCTGTTTTTT
CASSFRERELFF
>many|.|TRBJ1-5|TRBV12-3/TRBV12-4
TGTGCCAGCAGTTTAGGGACCGTCTGGCCCCAGCATTTT
CASSLGTVWPQHF
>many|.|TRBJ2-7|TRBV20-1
TGCAGTGCTAAACGTGAGATCTACGAGCAGTACTTC
CSAKREIYEQYF
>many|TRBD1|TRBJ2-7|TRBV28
TGTGCCAGCAGTTTGACAGGGAGAACCTACGAGCAGTACTTC
CASSLTGRTYEQYF
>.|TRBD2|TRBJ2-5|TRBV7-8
TGTGCCAGCAGCTTAGCGCCTAGCGGGAGGAGGGAGACCCAGTACTTC
CASSLAPSGRRETQYF
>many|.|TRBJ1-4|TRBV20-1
TGCAGTGCTAGTACTCTGCCGGGGAAACTGTTTTTT
CSASTLPGKLFF
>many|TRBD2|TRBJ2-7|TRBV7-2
TGTGCCAGCAGCTTCCAAGCGGGAGAGATCTACGAGCAGTACTTC
CASSFQAGEIYEQYF
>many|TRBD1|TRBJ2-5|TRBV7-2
TGTGCCAGCAGCTTAGCGGCCAGGGGGCGAGAGACCCAGTACTTC
CASSLAARGRETQYF
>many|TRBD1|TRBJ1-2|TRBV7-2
TGTGCCAGCAACCGAGCGGGACAGGGCTCCTATGGCTACACCTTC
CASNRAGQGSYGYTF
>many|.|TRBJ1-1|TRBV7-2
TGTGCCAGCAGCCAAAGGGCGGGACCGGTGAACACTGAAGCTTTCTTT
CASSQRAGPVNTEAFF
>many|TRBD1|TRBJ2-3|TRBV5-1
TGCGCCAGCAGCCCCGACAGGGCCTCAGATACGCAGTATTTT
CASSPDRASDTQYF
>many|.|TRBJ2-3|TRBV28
TGTGCCAGCAGTTTACGTCAGGGAAGAACAGATACGCAGTATTTT
CASSLRQGRTDTQYF
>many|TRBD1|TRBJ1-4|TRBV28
TGTGCCACTACGGACAGGGTCTATGAAAAACTGTTTTTT
CATTDRVYEKLFF
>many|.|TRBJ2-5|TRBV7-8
TGTGCCAGCAGCTTGCGCCATAAGGAGGGGACCCAGTACTTC
CASSLRHKEGTQYF
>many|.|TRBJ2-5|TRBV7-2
TGTGCCAGCAGCTCCCGGACACCGGGACGAACCCAAGAGACCCAGTACTTC
CASSSRTPGRTQETQYF
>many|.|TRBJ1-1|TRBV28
TGTGCCAGCACTGGGGATGCATTGAACACTGAAGCTTTCTTT
CASTGDALNTEAFF
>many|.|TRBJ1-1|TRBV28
TGTGCCAGCAGTTTAGGGACAATGCTGATGAACACTGAAGCTTTCTTT
CASSLGTMLMNTEAFF
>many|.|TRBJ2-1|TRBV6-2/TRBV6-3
TGTGCCAGCACCACAAACCGGGCCGAGCAGTTCTTC
CASTTNRAEQFF
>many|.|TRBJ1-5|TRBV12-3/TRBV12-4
TGTGCCAGCAATCCAGGTCCCCCCCCTCCCCAGCATTTT
CASNPGPPPPQHF
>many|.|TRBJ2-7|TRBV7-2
TGTGCCAGCAGCTTTATCCAGGGCATCTACGAGCAGTACTTC
CASSFIQGIYEQYF
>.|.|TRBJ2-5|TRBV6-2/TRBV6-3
TGTGCCAGCAGCTCGGGACTCCTGCGCCAAGAGACCCAGTACTTC
CASSSGLLRQETQYF
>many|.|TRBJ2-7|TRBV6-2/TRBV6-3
TGTGCCAGCAGACGCCGGGACTCCTACGAGCAGTACTTC
CASRRRDSYEQYF
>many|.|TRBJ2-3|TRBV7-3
TGTGCCAGCAGCTCGTCCCCCACAGATACGCAGTATTTT
CASSSSPTDTQYF
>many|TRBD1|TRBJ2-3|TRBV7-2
TGTGCCAGCATGAGAGACAGGGATCAAGATACGCAGTATTTT
CASMRDRDQDTQYF
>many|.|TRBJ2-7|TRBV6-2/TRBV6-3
TGTGCCAGTCCCGGGTCTATGAACCGGGGCGAGCAGTACTTC
CASPGSMNRGEQYF
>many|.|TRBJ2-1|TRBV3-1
TGTGCCAGCACCAGGGGGGCGAGTACCTACAATGAGCAGTTCTTC
CASTRGASTYNEQFF
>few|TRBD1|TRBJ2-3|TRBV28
TGTGCCAGCACCCCCCCGGGACAGGGGGCCAGCACAGATACGCAGTATTTT
CASTPPGQGASTDTQYF
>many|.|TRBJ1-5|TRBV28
TGTGCCAGCAGTTTGGGCGGGGGAAGCAATCAGCCCCAGCATTTT
CASSLGGGSNQPQHF
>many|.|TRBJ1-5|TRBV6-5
TGTGCCAGCAGTTACTCCCACCCAAGCAATAGCAATCAGCCCCAGCATTTT
CASSYSHPSNSNQPQHF